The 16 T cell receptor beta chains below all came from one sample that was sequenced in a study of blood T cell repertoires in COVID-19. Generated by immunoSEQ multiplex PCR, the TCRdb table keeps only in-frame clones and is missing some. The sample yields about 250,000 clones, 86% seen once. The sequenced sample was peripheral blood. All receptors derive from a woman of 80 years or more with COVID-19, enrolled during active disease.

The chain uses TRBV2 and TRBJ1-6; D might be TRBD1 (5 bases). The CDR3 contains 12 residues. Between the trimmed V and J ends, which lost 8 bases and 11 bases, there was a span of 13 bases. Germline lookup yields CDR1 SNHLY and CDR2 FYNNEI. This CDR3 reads CASSLQGAPLHF. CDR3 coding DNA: TGTGCCAGCTCCCTCCAGGGTGCACCCCTCCACTTT.

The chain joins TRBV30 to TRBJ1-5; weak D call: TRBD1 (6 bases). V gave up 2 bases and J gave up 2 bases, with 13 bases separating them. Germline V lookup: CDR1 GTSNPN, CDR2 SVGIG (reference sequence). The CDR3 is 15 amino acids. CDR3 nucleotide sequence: TGTGCCTGGAGTTCAAAGGGGGTCGGCAATCAGCCCCAGCATTTT. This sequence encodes CAWSSKGVGNQPQHF.

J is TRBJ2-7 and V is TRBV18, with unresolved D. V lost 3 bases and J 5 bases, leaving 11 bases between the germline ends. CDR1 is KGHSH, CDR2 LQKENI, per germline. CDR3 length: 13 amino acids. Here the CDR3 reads CASSPFSSNEQYF. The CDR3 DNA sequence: TGTGCCAGCTCACCTTTCTCATCTAACGAGCAGTACTTC.

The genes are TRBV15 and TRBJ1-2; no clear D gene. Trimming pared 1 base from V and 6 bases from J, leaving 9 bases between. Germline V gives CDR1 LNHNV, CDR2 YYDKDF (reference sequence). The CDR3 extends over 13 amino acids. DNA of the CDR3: TGTGCCACCAGCAGAGGTCTAACGGATGGCTACACCTTC. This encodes CATSRGLTDGYTF. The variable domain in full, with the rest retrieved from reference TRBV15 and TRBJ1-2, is DAMVIQNPRYQVTQFGKPVTLSCSQTLNHNVMYWYQQKSSQAPKLLFHYYDKDFNNEADTPDNFQSRRPNTSFCFLDIRSPGLGDTAMYLCATSRGLTDGYTFGSGTRLTVV.

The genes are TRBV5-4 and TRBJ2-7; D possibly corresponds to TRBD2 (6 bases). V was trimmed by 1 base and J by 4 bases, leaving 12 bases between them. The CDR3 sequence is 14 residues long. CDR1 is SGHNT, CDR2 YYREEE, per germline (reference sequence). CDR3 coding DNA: TGTGCCAGCAGCTTGTCGTCAGGGAGGTACGAGCAGTACTTC. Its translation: CASSLSSGRYEQYF.

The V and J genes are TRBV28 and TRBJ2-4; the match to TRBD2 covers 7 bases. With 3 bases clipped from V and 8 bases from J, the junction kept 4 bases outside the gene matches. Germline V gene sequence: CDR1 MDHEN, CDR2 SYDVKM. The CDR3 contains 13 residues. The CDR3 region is CASSLGGSDIQYF. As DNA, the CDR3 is TGTGCCAGCAGTTTGGGAGGGAGTGACATTCAGTACTTC.

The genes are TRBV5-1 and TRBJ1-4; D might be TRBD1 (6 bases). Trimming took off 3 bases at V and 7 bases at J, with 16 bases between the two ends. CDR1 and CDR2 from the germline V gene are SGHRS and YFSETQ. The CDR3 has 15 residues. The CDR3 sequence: CASSSLQGSAEKLFF. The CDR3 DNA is TGCGCCAGCAGCTCTTTACAGGGATCGGCTGAAAAACTGTTTTTT.

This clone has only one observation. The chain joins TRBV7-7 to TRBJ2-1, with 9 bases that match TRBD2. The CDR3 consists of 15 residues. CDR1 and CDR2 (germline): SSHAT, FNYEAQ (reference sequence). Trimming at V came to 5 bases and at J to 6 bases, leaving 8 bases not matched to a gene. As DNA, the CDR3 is TGTGCCAGCAGCGACGGACTAGCGTTTATCAATGAGCAGTTCTTC. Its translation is CASSDGLAFINEQFF.

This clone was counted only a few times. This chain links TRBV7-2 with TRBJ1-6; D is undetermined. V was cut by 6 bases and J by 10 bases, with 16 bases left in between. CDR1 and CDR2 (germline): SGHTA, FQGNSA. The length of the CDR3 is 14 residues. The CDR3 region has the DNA TGTGCCAGCAGGAGAGCGCATTTAGGATCACCCCTCCACTTT. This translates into CASRRAHLGSPLHF.

The CDR3 DNA sequence: TGCGCCAGCAGCCCCCCTAGCGGGCCTCAAGAGACCCAGTACTTC. Protein: CASSPPSGPQETQYF. This chain joins TRBV5-1 and TRBJ2-5; 8 positions match TRBD2. The CDR3 runs to 15 residues. V shed 4 bases and J 2 bases; nucleotides not matched to a gene: 7. Germline V gene lookup returns CDR1 SGHRS and CDR2 YFSETQ.

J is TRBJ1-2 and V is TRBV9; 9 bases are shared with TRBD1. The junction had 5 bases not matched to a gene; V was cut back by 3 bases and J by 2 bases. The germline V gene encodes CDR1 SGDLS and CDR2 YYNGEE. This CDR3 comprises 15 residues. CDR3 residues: CASSAWDRANYGYTF. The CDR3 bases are TGTGCCAGCAGCGCTTGGGACAGGGCCAACTATGGCTACACCTTC.

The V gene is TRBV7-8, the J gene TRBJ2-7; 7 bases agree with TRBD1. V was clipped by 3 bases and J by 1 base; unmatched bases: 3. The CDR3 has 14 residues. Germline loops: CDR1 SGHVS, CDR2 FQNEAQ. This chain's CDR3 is CASSLDRRSYEQYF. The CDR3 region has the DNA TGTGCCAGCAGCTTGGACAGGAGGTCCTACGAGCAGTACTTC. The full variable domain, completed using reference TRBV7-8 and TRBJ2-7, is GAGVSQSPRYKVAKRGQDVALRCDPISGHVSLFWYQQALGQGPEFLTYFQNEAQLDKSGLPSDRFFAERPEGSVSTLKIQRTQQEDSAVYLCASSLDRRSYEQYFGPGTRLTVT.

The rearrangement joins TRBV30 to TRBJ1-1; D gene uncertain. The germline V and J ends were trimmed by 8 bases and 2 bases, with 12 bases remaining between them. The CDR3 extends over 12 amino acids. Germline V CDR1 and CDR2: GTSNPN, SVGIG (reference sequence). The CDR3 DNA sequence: TGTGCCAAGAAACTGGTAAACACTGAAGCTTTCTTT. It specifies CAKKLVNTEAFF.

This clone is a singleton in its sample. CDR3 loop: CSVDREGNYGYTF. CDR3 nucleotides: TGCAGCGTGGACAGGGAAGGGAACTATGGCTACACCTTC. The V call is TRBV29-1, the J call TRBJ1-2; 8 positions agree with TRBD1. CDR3 length equals 13 residues. With V trimmed by 6 bases and J by 2 bases, 5 bases remained unmatched. Germline V gene data show CDR1 as SQVTM and CDR2 as ANQGSEA.

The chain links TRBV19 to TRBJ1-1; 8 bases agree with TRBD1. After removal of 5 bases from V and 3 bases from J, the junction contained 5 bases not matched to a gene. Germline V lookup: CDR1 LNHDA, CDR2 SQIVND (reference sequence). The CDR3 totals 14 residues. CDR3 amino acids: CASSAGQGYTEAFF. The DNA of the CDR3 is TGTGCCAGTAGTGCAGGACAGGGCTACACTGAAGCTTTCTTT.

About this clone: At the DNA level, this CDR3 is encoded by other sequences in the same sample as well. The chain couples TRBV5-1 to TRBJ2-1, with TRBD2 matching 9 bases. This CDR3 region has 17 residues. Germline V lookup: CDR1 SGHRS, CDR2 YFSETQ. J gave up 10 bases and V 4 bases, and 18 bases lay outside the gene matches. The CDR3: CASSALGGAGGPGEQFF. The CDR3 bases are TGCGCCAGCAGCGCCCTCGGGGGGGCGGGGGGGCCGGGCGAGCAGTTCTTC. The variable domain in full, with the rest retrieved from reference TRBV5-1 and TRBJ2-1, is KAGVTQTPRYLIKTRGQQVTLSCSPISGHRSVSWYQQTPGQGLQFLFEYFSETQRNKGNFPGRFSGRQFSNSRSEMNVSTLELGDSALYLCASSALGGAGGPGEQFFGPGTRLTVL.